The 18 T cell receptor beta chains listed next were all sequenced from one sample in a study of blood T cells in healthy people across ages. Alongside a J-beta primer mix, a sample-barcoded 5' primer served in a second PCR lasting 7 to 11 cycles. TCRdb re-analysed the 5' RACE reads in MiXCR, keeping a single row per CDR3 protein. The table has 540,000 or so distinct CDR3 sequences, around half seen once. The specimen sequenced was blood. These receptors were obtained from a man older than 75 in good health.

The rearrangement joins TRBV20-1 to TRBJ2-3; D not certain. The CDR3 contains 14 residues. V was trimmed by 6 bases and J by 0 bases, leaving 13 bases between them. Germline V gene data show CDR1 as DFQATT and CDR2 as SNEGSKA (reference sequence). CDR3 protein: CSASTYSSTDTQYF. The CDR3 region has the DNA TGCAGTGCCTCGACCTACTCTAGCACAGATACGCAGTATTTT.

This chain joins TRBV7-9 and TRBJ1-2; 9 bases are shared with TRBD1. The germline V gene has CDR1 SEHNR and CDR2 FQNEAQ (reference sequence). CDR3 length equals 14 residues. V shed 5 bases and J 6 bases; nucleotides not matched to a gene: 7. The chain's CDR3 is CASSQRQGEDGYTF. The DNA for the CDR3 is TGTGCCAGCAGCCAACGACAGGGGGAAGATGGCTACACCTTC.

A few counts support this clonotype. V and J are TRBV4-2 and TRBJ2-7, with a weak D call TRBD1 (6 bases). Looked up from germline, CDR1 is LGHNA and CDR2 is YNFKEQ. Trimming stripped 2 bases from V and 3 bases from J, with 8 bases between. CDR3 length: 13 residues. The CDR3 here is CASSQQGFYEQYF. The CDR3 DNA reads as TGTGCCAGCAGCCAACAGGGGTTCTACGAGCAGTACTTC.

This chain uses TRBV28 with TRBJ2-4; TRBD2 matches 9 bases. The DNA end is more similar to TRBJ2-7, so the J call may be wrong. Germline V gives CDR1 MDHEN, CDR2 SYDVKM. The CDR3 runs 15 residues. This CDR3 reads CASRSRGGASYEQYF. The CDR3 DNA follows: TGTGCCAGCCGTTCGCGGGGGGGCGCGTCCTACGAGCAGTACTTC.

The sample holds a few counts of this clonotype. The chain links TRBV4-3 to TRBJ2-6; a weak D match, TRBD2 (5 bases). Between the trimmed V and J ends, which lost 0 bases and 0 bases, there was a span of 15 bases. CDR1 and CDR2 (germline): LGHNA, YSLEER. The CDR3 length is 19 residues. The CDR3 loop reads CASSQDWAGTSSGANVLTF. The DNA for the CDR3 is TGCGCCAGCAGCCAAGACTGGGCGGGTACCAGCTCTGGGGCCAACGTCCTGACTTTC.

This chain joins TRBV20-1 and TRBJ2-3, with D maybe TRBD2 (6 bases). Deletions cut 3 bases from V and 4 bases from J, with 17 bases between. The germline CDR1 and CDR2 sequences are DFQATT and SNEGSKA (reference sequence). CDR3 length: 15 amino acids. CDR3 DNA sequence: TGCAGTGCTAGTAGTTTTGACGGGAGCCCAGATACGCAGTATTTT. Translation gives CSASSFDGSPDTQYF.

In this sample, this clonotype turned up a few times. This chain joins TRBV12-3 or TRBV12-4 and TRBJ1-2, with 7 bases fitting TRBD1. This CDR3 comprises 14 residues. The junction had 8 bases not matched to a gene; V was cut back by 6 bases and J by 4 bases. The CDR3 bases are TGTGCCAGCAGCCAAACCGGGACAGCCTATGGCTACACCTTC. Encoded protein: CASSQTGTAYGYTF.

This chain uses TRBV7-2 with TRBJ1-2; no clear D. V lost 4 bases and J 4 bases, leaving 13 bases between the germline ends. CDR3 length equals 14 residues. Germline lookup yields CDR1 SGHTA and CDR2 FQGNSA. The CDR3 DNA sequence: TGTGCCAGCAGCTCCGGAGACGTCGGCTATGGCTACACCTTC. It translates to CASSSGDVGYGYTF.

The chain has TRBV7-2 and TRBJ2-5, with TRBD2 as a possible D gene (5 bases). The length of the CDR3 is 17 residues. V gave up 0 bases and J gave up 5 bases, with 19 bases separating them. CDR1 is SGHTA and CDR2 is FQGNSA in the germline V gene. The CDR3 nucleotides are TGTGCCAGCAGCTTAGCGCCCCGGGGTCCAGTCCTTGAGACCCAGTACTTC. It codes for CASSLAPRGPVLETQYF.

This clonotype was seen a few times. The chain links TRBV10-3 to TRBJ2-3, with D maybe TRBD1 (5 bases). In germline, CDR1 is ENHRY, CDR2 SYGVKD. CDR3 size: 13 residues. V lost 8 bases and J 4 bases, leaving 13 bases between the germline ends. CDR3 in amino acids: CAIDNEGADTQYF. The CDR3 bases are TGTGCCATCGACAATGAAGGGGCAGATACGCAGTATTTT.

The chain carries TRBV20-1 and TRBJ2-7, with D perhaps matching TRBD2 (6 bases). The germline V and J ends were trimmed by 1 base and 5 bases, with 30 bases remaining between them. Germline V CDR1 and CDR2: DFQATT, SNEGSKA (reference sequence). The CDR3 length is 19 residues. CDR3 region: CSARGQGLGAIFPLDEQYF. CDR3 DNA: TGCAGTGCTAGAGGGCAGGGACTTGGGGCTATCTTTCCTTTGGACGAGCAGTACTTC.

Many counts were recorded for this clonotype. V usage is TRBV6-6 and J usage is TRBJ2-5; 7 nucleotides align to TRBD2. Germline V CDR1 and CDR2: MNHNY, SVGAGI (reference sequence). The CDR3 contains 14 residues. V was pared by 5 bases and J by 0 bases, with 3 bases of the junction left unmatched. In DNA form, the CDR3 reads TGTGCCAGCAGTGGGGACTATTACCAAGAGACCCAGTACTTC. Encoded protein: CASSGDYYQETQYF.

In regard to this clonotype: The junction differs from germline at one of its ends, possibly a read error. The rearrangement links TRBV10-2 to TRBJ1-4, with TRBD1 identical over 7 bases. CDR1 is WSHSY, CDR2 SAAADI, per germline. This CDR3 is 14 amino acids long. The CDR3 loop reads CASSESGRGLKPFF. The DNA for the CDR3 is TGCGCCAGCAGTGAGTCCGGTAGGGGGCTGAAACCGTTTTTT.

The chain uses TRBV6-1 and TRBJ1-2; D is ambiguous. Germline V gives CDR1 MNHNS, CDR2 SASEGT. Trimming took 7 bases from V and 3 from J, leaving 18 bases between them. CDR3 length: 15 amino acids. The CDR3 coding sequence is TGTGCCAGCATCCGTGCAACTACAGCCGACTATGGCTACACCTTC. Its protein is CASIRATTADYGYTF.

The V and J genes are TRBV7-3 and TRBJ2-1; 8 nucleotides line up with TRBD2. Germline V gene lookup returns CDR1 SGHTA and CDR2 FQGTGA. With 5 bases clipped from V and 13 bases from J, the junction kept 7 bases outside the gene matches. CDR3 length: 12 amino acids. The CDR3 DNA follows: TGTGCCAGCAGCCCGGGGGGGTCGGAACAGTTCTTC. Translating it yields CASSPGGSEQFF.

V gene TRBV20-1 combines with J gene TRBJ2-7; tentatively, D is TRBD1 (6 bases). Trimming pared 3 bases from V and 5 bases from J, leaving 14 bases between. From germline, CDR1 is DFQATT and CDR2 SNEGSKA (reference sequence). The CDR3 length is 13 residues. The chain's CDR3 is CSASPPGHHEQYF. The CDR3 DNA sequence: TGCAGTGCTAGCCCGCCGGGACACCACGAGCAGTACTTC.

This clonotype occurred a few times. This chain uses TRBV29-1 with TRBJ2-5, with 8 nucleotides matching TRBD2. With 4 bases clipped from V and 0 bases from J, the junction kept 1 base outside the gene matches. The CDR3 is made up of 13 amino acids. CDR1 is SQVTM, CDR2 ANQGSEA, per germline. In DNA form, the CDR3 reads TGCAGCGTTGCCGGGGGGGACCAAGAGACCCAGTACTTC. Its translation is CSVAGGDQETQYF.

The chain has TRBV7-9 and TRBJ1-2; no reliable D call. Trimming stripped 3 bases from V and 1 base from J, with 12 bases between. Germline V gene sequence: CDR1 SEHNR, CDR2 FQNEAQ (reference sequence). There are 15 residues in the CDR3. CDR3 DNA sequence: TGTGCCAGCAGCTTTGACGGTACAAATAACTATGGCTACACCTTC. It codes for CASSFDGTNNYGYTF. Full variable domain (remainder filled in from reference TRBV7-9 and TRBJ1-2): DTGVSQNPRHKITKRGQNVTFRCDPISEHNRLYWYRQTLGQGPEFLTYFQNEAQLEKSRLLSDRFSAERPKGSFSTLEIQRTEQGDSAMYLCASSFDGTNNYGYTFGSGTRLTVV.